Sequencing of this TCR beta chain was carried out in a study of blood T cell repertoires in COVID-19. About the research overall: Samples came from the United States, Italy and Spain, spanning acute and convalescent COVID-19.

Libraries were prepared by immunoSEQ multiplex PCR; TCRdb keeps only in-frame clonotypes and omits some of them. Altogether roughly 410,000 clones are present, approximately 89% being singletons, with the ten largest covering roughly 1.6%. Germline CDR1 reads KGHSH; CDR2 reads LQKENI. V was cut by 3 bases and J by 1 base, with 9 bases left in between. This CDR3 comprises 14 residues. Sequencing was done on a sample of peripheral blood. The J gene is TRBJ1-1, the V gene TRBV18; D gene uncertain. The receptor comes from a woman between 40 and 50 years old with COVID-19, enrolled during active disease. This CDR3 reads CASSPREGNTEAFF. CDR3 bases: TGTGCCAGCTCACCTCGGGAGGGGAACACTGAAGCTTTCTTT.